This T cell receptor (beta chain) appears in the sequencing data of a study of radiation and T cells in renal cell carcinoma. Study-wide results and limits: In blood, top tumor clones expanded by 2 weeks, shrinking by 4. Baseline intratumoral clonotype presence is unknown without pretreatment biopsies.

The table came from immunoSEQ multiplex PCR; TCRdb's copy has only in-frame clones and leaves some out. The sample has around 74,000 clones; around 78% are singletons. Time point noted: blood 4 weeks post-SBRT, at nephrectomy. Treatment given: 15 Gy SBRT to primary tumor, nephrectomy 4 weeks later. Nephrectomy followed 15 Gy stereotactic body radiation by 4 weeks. Clear cell pathology was present in this patient's renal cell carcinoma. This clone was counted only a few times. Its target is unknown. Sequenced here: blood, sampled from a patient whose treatment included radiotherapy and nephrectomy. The clonotype originates from a woman in her sixties with renal cell carcinoma.

The chain's CDR3 is CASSFWQGDQPQHF. In nucleotides, the CDR3 is TGTGCCAGCAGTTTCTGGCAGGGGGATCAGCCCCAGCATTTT. The rearrangement links TRBV28 to TRBJ1-5, with 7 bases that match TRBD1. Germline V gene sequence: CDR1 MDHEN, CDR2 SYDVKM. This CDR3 spans 14 amino acids. The V and J ends lost 3 bases and 5 bases, in that order; junction bases with no gene match: 4.